This T cell receptor beta chain is drawn from a study of PD-L1 blockade in urothelial cancer. The templates were synthetic TCR analogs, and they were spiked into each PCR. Only in-frame clones appear in the TCRdb table, and some are missing; sequencing was by immunoSEQ multiplex PCR. The profile shows approximately 79,000 clones, 85% of them singletons. Specified time point: pretreatment peripheral blood. This clonotype originated in a middle-aged man with urothelial cancer. This sample comprised PBMCs, obtained around atezolizumab (anti-PD-L1) treatment.

The CDR3 DNA is TGCGCCAGCAGCAAGACTAGCGGAGCGTCGAACACCGGGGAGCTGTTTTTT. Translating gives CASSKTSGASNTGELFF. The V gene is TRBV5-1, the J gene TRBJ2-2, with TRBD2 identical over 9 bases. From germline, CDR1 is SGHRS and CDR2 YFSETQ. The V segment lost 4 bases and the J segment 0 bases; nucleotides outside the gene matches: 7. The CDR3 spans 17 residues.